One TCR beta chain is described in this entry. The antigen remains undetermined. The J segment lost 12 bases and the V segment lost 0 bases, leaving 16 bases of the junction unmatched. The germline V gene encodes CDR1 SGHRS and CDR2 YFSETQ. The CDR3 is 18 amino acids. Data came from immunoSEQ multiplex PCR; TCRdb stores just in-frame clones and leaves some out. This sample has 180,000 or so clones, with 85% to 95% found just once. This specimen comes from a study of T cell responses to AZD1222 COVID-19 vaccine. Findings of the study overall: Spike-spanning, vaccine-associated CD4 TCRs were dominant at 160-218 and 743-854. Spike-specific TCR depth and breadth grew after two AZD1222 doses. Just 6 or 7 AZD1222 recipients were seropositive at baseline. Samples come after the peak T cell response, not at day 14.

The receptor comes from an adult in good health. The material was peripheral blood, obtained on day 0 of AZD1222 vaccination. V gene TRBV5-1 combines with J gene TRBJ2-1; 12 positions match TRBD2. The CDR3 DNA follows: TGCGCCAGCAGCTTGGTCCCCCAGATGACTAGCGGGGGTAGTGGGCAGTTCTTC. Protein product: CASSLVPQMTSGGSGQFF.